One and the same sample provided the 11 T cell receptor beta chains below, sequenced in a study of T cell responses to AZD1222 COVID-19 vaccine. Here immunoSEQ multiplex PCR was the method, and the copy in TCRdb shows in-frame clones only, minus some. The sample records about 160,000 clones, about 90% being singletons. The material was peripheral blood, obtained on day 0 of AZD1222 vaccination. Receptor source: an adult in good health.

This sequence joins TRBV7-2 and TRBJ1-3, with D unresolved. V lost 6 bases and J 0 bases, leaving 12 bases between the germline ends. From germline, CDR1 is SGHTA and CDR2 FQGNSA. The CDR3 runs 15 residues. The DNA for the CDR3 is TGTGCCAGCAGTCCCGGACCTAGCTCTGGAAACACCATATATTTT. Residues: CASSPGPSSGNTIYF. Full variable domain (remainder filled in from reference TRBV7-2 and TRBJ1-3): GAGVSQSPSNKVTEKGKDVELRCDPISGHTALYWYRQSLGQGLEFLIYFQGNSAPDKSGLPSDRFSAERTGGSVSTLTIQRTQQEDSAVYLCASSPGPSSGNTIYFGEGSWLTVV.

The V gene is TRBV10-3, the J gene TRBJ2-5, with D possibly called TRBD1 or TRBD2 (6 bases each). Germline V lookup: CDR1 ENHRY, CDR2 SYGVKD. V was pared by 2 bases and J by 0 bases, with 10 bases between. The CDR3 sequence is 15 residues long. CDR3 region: CAISEGGRDQETQYF. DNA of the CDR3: TGTGCCATCAGTGAGGGGGGGCGAGACCAAGAGACCCAGTACTTC.

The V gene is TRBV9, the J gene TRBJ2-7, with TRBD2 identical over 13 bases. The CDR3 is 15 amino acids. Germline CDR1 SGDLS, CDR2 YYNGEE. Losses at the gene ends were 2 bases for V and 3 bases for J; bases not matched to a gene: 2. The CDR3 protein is CASSVGTSGNYEQYF. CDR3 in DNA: TGTGCCAGCAGCGTGGGGACTAGCGGGAACTACGAGCAGTACTTC.

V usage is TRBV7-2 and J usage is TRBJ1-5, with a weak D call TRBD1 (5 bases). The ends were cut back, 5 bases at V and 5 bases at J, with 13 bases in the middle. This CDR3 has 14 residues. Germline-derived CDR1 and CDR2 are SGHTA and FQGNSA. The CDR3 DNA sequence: TGTGCCAGCAGCCGGGTGGGGGTGGATCAGCCCCAGCATTTT. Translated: CASSRVGVDQPQHF.

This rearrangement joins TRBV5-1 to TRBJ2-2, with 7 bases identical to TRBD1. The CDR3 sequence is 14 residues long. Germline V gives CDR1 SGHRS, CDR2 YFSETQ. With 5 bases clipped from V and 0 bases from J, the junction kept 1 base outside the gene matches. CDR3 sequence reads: CASSGQANTGELFF. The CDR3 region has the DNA TGCGCCAGCAGTGGACAGGCGAACACCGGGGAGCTGTTTTTT.

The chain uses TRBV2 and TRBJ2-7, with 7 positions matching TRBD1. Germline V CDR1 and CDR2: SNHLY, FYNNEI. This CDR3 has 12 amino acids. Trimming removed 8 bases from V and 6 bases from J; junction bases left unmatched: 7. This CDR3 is CASATGAGEQYF. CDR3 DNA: TGTGCCAGCGCTACAGGGGCCGGCGAGCAGTACTTC.

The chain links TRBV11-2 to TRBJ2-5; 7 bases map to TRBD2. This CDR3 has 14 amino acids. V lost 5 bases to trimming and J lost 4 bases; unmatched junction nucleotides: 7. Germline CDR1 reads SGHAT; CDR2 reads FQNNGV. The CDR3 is CASSKGPGGETQYF. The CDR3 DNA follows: TGTGCCAGCAGCAAGGGTCCGGGGGGAGAGACCCAGTACTTC.

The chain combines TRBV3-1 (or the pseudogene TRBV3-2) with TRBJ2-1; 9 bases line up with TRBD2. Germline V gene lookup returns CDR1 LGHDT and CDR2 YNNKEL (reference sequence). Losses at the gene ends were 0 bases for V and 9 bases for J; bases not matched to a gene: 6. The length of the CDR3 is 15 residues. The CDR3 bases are TGTGCCAGCAGCCAAGATTTCGCGGGGGGGCGTGAGCAGTTCTTC. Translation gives CASSQDFAGGREQFF.

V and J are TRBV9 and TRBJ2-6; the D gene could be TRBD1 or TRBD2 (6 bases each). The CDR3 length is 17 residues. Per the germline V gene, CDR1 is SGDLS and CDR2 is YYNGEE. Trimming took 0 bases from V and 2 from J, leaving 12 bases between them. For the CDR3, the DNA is TGTGCCAGCAGCGTAGGCTACAGGGAGGCTGGGGCCAACGTCCTGACTTTC. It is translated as CASSVGYREAGANVLTF. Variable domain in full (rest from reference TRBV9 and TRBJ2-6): DSGVTQTPKHLITATGQRVTLRCSPRSGDLSVYWYQQSLDQGLQFLIQYYNGEERAKGNILERFSAQQFPDLHSELNLSSLELGDSALYFCASSVGYREAGANVLTFGAGSRLTVL.

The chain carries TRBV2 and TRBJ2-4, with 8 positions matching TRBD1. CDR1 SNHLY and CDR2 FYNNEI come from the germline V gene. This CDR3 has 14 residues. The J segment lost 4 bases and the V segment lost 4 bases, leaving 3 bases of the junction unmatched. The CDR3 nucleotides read TGTGCCAGCAGTGGGGGACAGGCGAAAAACATTCAGTACTTC. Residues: CASSGGQAKNIQYF.

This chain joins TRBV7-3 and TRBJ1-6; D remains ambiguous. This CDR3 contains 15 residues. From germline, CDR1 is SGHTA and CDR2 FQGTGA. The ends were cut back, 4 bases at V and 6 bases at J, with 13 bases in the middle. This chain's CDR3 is CASSSFRAGNSPLHF. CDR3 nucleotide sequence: TGTGCCAGCAGCTCCTTTCGCGCGGGTAATTCACCCCTCCACTTT.